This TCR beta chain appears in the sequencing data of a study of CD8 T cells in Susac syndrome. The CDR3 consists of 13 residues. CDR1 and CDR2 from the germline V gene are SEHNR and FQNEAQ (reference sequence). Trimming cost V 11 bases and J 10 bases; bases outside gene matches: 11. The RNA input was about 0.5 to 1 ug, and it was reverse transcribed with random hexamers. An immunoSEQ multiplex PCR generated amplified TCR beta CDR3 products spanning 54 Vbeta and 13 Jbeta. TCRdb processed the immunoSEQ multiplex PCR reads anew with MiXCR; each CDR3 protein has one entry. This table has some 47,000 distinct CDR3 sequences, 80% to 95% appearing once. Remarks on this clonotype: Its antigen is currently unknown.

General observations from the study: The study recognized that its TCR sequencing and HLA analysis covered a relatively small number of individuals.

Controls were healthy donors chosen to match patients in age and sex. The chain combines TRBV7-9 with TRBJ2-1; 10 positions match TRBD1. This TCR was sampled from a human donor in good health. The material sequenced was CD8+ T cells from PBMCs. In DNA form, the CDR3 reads TGTGCCTTAACCGGGACAGGGGTAGGCGAGCAGTTCTTC. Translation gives CALTGTGVGEQFF.